The sequence of this T cell receptor (beta chain) was determined in a study of metastatic and nonmetastatic thyroid tumors. Study as a whole: Comparison of repertoires was carried out across blood and tumor or nodule tissue from malignant and benign thyroid patients.

Germline V gene sequence: CDR1 LNHNV, CDR2 YYDKDF (reference sequence). Germline trimming cut 2 bases from V and 10 bases from J; bases unmatched to any gene: 14. This CDR3 has 15 residues. For this clone: Its matching antigen is unknown.

Authors' data handling: Clinicopathological groups differed in CDR3, with these differences serving to build a distant-metastasis classifier for papillary thyroid cancer. TCRdb called clones again from the PCR reads with MiXCR. TCRdb's processing, not the authors' own work, is the source of the V and J calls. The data show approximately 10,000 clones, with roughly a fifth seen just once and 17% held by the top ten. Study-level findings and limits: Malignant tumors reportedly showed significantly higher TCR beta diversity than benign nodules in both blood and tumor.

Patients had received no treatment of any kind before thyroid surgery. The chain has TRBV15 and TRBJ2-7, with 7 nucleotides matching TRBD1. The sequence was collected from a female donor with papillary thyroid cancer or a benign thyroid nodule (not recorded which). Some clones in this sample may be carry-over from other donors' samples. What was sequenced was adjacent normal tissue. The CDR3 DNA is TGTGCCACCAGCAGATCGACAGGGAGCTCCTACTATCAGTACTTC. Its translation is CATSRSTGSSYYQYF.